These 17 T cell receptor beta chains originate from one sample sequenced in a study of PD-L1 blockade in urothelial cancer. The time point here: pretreatment peripheral blood. Using immunoSEQ multiplex PCR, the repertoire was profiled, and TCRdb retains in-frame clones only, with some absent. In the table there are about 74,000 clones, 90% of which are singletons. Specimen: PBMCs, collected around atezolizumab (anti-PD-L1) treatment. The receptors shown here come from a man aged 70-80 years with urothelial cancer.

This chain joins TRBV5-1 and TRBJ2-2; D call uncertain. The V and J ends lost 1 base and 2 bases respectively, with 9 bases between them. The CDR3 is 15 amino acids. The germline V gene has CDR1 SGHRS and CDR2 YFSETQ. CDR3 loop: CASSLTTVNTGELFF. The CDR3 DNA sequence: TGCGCCAGCAGCTTGACTACCGTAAACACCGGGGAGCTGTTTTTT.

This CDR3 reads CATLEETNLRTGELFF. DNA of the CDR3: TGTGCCACCCTGGAAGAGACTAACCTGCGGACCGGGGAGCTGTTTTTT. This chain links TRBV9 with TRBJ2-2, with TRBD2 as a possible D gene (5 bases). The V end lost 9 bases, the J end lost 5 bases, and 23 bases lay between the germline ends. Germline CDR1 SGDLS, CDR2 YYNGEE. The CDR3 covers 16 residues.

The rearrangement joins TRBV6-6 to TRBJ2-7; the match to TRBD2 covers 12 bases. The CDR3 is 16 residues long. Germline V CDR1 and CDR2: MNHNY, SVGAGI (reference sequence). J gave up 4 bases and V 6 bases, and 10 bases lay outside the gene matches. Here the CDR3 DNA reads TGTGCCAGCAGGGGTAGACTAGCGGGAGTTATATACGAGCAGTACTTC. Encoded protein: CASRGRLAGVIYEQYF.

This chain connects TRBV29-1 to TRBJ2-4, with 9 bases that match TRBD1. Germline V gene sequence: CDR1 SQVTM, CDR2 ANQGSEA. This CDR3 is 14 amino acids long. J was trimmed by 7 bases and V by 5 bases; bases with no gene match: 9. The CDR3 region has the DNA TGCAGCGTTTCTCTGTTTGGGACAGGGAACATTCAGTACTTC. It specifies CSVSLFGTGNIQYF.

This rearrangement joins TRBV19 to TRBJ1-2; D possibly corresponds to TRBD1 (6 bases). Trimming pared 5 bases from V and 2 bases from J, leaving 9 bases between. CDR3 length: 13 amino acids. Germline CDR1 is LNHDA and CDR2 is SQIVND (reference sequence). The CDR3 nucleotides are TGTGCCAGTAGTCTCCAGGGGAACTATGGCTACACCTTC. It yields the protein CASSLQGNYGYTF.

The gene calls are TRBV18 and TRBJ2-5; 7 positions match TRBD2. This CDR3 has 15 amino acids. Per the germline V gene, CDR1 is KGHSH and CDR2 is LQKENI. Trimming removed 1 base from V and 3 bases from J; junction bases left unmatched: 5. The CDR3 DNA is TGTGCCAGCTCACCACAATTTGCGGGGGAAGAGACCCAGTACTTC. It yields the protein CASSPQFAGEETQYF. Filled out from reference TRBV18 and TRBJ2-5, the complete variable domain reads NAGVMQNPRHLVRRRGQEARLRCSPMKGHSHVYWYRQLPEEGLKFMVYLQKENIIDESGMPKERFSAEFPKEGPSILRIQQVVRGDSAAYFCASSPQFAGEETQYFGPGTRLLVL.

The rearrangement uses TRBV28 and TRBJ1-4, with 8 nucleotides matching TRBD1. This CDR3 contains 14 residues. Losses at the gene ends were 6 bases for V and 3 bases for J; bases not matched to a gene: 3. Germline V gene data show CDR1 as MDHEN and CDR2 as SYDVKM. The CDR3, as DNA: TGTGCCAGCAGGACAGGGGTCTCTAATGAAAAACTGTTTTTT. It encodes CASRTGVSNEKLFF.

This clone was detected only once. The V and J genes are TRBV9 and TRBJ2-3; TRBD1 agrees at 7 bases. Germline assignment: CDR1 SGDLS and CDR2 YYNGEE. Germline trimming cut 3 bases from V and 5 bases from J; bases unmatched to any gene: 12. This CDR3 comprises 16 residues. The CDR3 DNA is TGTGCCAGCAGCGCCCCCCTGACAGGGACGGAAGATACGCAGTATTTT. Protein sequence: CASSAPLTGTEDTQYF.

The rearrangement uses TRBV6-5 and TRBJ2-7, with 9 positions matching TRBD2. J gave up 10 bases and V 0 bases, and 4 bases lay outside the gene matches. CDR3 length equals 13 residues. In germline, CDR1 is MNHEY, CDR2 SVGAGI. The DNA of the CDR3 is TGTGCCAGCAGTTACTCTAGCGGGAGTTATCAGTACTTC. It encodes CASSYSSGSYQYF.

The chain has TRBV7-9 and TRBJ2-1; 7 nucleotides match TRBD2. With V trimmed by 6 bases and J by 9 bases, 14 bases remained unmatched. Germline assignment: CDR1 SEHNR and CDR2 FQNEAQ (reference sequence). The CDR3 contains 15 residues. Here the CDR3 reads CASRGSGLPGIEQFF. The CDR3 DNA reads as TGTGCCAGCAGGGGTTCGGGACTACCAGGGATTGAGCAGTTCTTC.

CDR3 residues: CASTPTSGTKTQYF. In DNA, the CDR3 is TGTGCCAGCACGCCGACTAGCGGGACGAAGACCCAGTACTTC. The gene calls are TRBV6-6 and TRBJ2-5; 11 positions match TRBD2. The germline V gene encodes CDR1 MNHNY and CDR2 SVGAGI (reference sequence). This CDR3 has 14 residues. The V gene end was trimmed by 7 bases and the J gene end by 6 bases; junction bases not matched to a gene: 7.

The V call is TRBV18, the J call TRBJ2-7, with 10 nucleotides matching TRBD1. Germline CDR1 KGHSH, CDR2 LQKENI. V was clipped by 2 bases and J by 3 bases; unmatched bases: 10. The CDR3 contains 17 residues. The CDR3 nucleotides read TGTGCCAGCTCACCATTCGCCAGGGGACAGGGGTACTACGAGCAGTACTTC. Protein product: CASSPFARGQGYYEQYF.

The chain has TRBV28 and TRBJ2-2; 13 nucleotides match TRBD2. CDR1 is MDHEN and CDR2 is SYDVKM in the germline V gene. The CDR3 length is 18 residues. J gave up 3 bases and V 1 base, and 5 bases lay outside the gene matches. The CDR3 here is CASSLLGLAGVDTGELFF. The CDR3, as DNA: TGTGCCAGCAGTTTATTAGGACTAGCGGGAGTAGACACCGGGGAGCTGTTTTTT.

V and J are TRBV5-1 and TRBJ2-3; no definite D call. The CDR3 spans 13 residues. Between the trimmed V and J ends, which lost 1 base and 0 bases, there was a span of 3 bases. Per germline, CDR1 SGHRS and CDR2 YFSETQ. CDR3 amino acids: CASSLTSTDTQYF. DNA of the CDR3: TGCGCCAGCAGCTTGACTAGCACAGATACGCAGTATTTT.

The chain joins TRBV28 to TRBJ1-1; perhaps TRBD1 as D (5 bases). Trimming left V 6 bases short and J 1 base short, with 21 bases between. The CDR3 is 17 amino acids. Per germline, CDR1 MDHEN and CDR2 SYDVKM. The CDR3 region has the DNA TGTGCCAGCAGCACTGCGGAGGGGAGGTCCCAGAACACTGAAGCTTTCTTT. It codes for CASSTAEGRSQNTEAFF.

The gene calls are TRBV30 and TRBJ1-2, with D hard to call. CDR1 and CDR2 from the germline V gene are GTSNPN and SVGIG (reference sequence). This CDR3 region has 15 residues. The V and J ends lost 3 bases and 8 bases respectively, with 22 bases between them. CDR3 region: CAWRPEGSPWRGYTF. CDR3 bases: TGTGCCTGGAGACCAGAGGGCAGCCCCTGGAGGGGCTACACCTTC.

This rearrangement joins TRBV10-2 to TRBJ2-1; 7 bases fit TRBD2. CDR1 and CDR2 from the germline V gene are WSHSY and SAAADI. Trimming took 4 bases from V and 0 from J; bases not matched to a gene: 0. The CDR3 extends over 14 amino acids. CDR3 DNA sequence: TGCGCCAGCAGTGGGACTAGCTCCTACAATGAGCAGTTCTTC. Its protein is CASSGTSSYNEQFF.